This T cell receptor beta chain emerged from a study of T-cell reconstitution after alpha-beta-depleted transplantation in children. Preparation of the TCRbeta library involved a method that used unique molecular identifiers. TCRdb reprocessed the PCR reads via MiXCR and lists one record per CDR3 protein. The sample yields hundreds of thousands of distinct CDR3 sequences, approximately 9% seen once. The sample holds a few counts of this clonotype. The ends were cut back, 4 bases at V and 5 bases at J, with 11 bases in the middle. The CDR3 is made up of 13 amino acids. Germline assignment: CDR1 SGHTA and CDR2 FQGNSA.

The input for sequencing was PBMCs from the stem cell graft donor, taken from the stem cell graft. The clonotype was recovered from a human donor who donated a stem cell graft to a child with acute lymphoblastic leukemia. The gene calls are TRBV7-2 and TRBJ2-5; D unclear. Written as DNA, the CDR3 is TGTGCCAGCAGCTCTTATAAAATGGAGACCCAGTACTTC. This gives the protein CASSSYKMETQYF.